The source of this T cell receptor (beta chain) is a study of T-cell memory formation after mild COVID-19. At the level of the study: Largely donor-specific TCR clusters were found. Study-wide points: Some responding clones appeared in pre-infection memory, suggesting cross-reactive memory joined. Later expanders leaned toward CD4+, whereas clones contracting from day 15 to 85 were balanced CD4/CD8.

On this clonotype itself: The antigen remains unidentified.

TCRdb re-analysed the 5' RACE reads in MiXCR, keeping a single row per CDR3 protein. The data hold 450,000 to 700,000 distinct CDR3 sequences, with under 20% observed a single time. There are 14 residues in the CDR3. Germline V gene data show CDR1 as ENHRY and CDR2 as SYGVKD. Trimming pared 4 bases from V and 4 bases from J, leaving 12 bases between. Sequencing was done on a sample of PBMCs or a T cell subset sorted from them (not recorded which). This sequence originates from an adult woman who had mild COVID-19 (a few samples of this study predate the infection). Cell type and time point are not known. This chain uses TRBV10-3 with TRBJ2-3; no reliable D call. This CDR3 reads CAISAPTASDTQYF. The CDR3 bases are TGTGCCATCAGTGCTCCGACCGCCTCAGATACGCAGTATTTT.